A selection of T cell receptor beta chains follows, all from one sample in a study of CD8 T cells in Susac syndrome. TCRdb re-analysed the immunoSEQ multiplex PCR reads in MiXCR, keeping a single row per CDR3 protein. The data contain 200,000 or so distinct CDR3 sequences, 85% to 95% of them seen just once; the ten biggest clones take up less than 0.2%. The sequencing input was CD8+ T cells from PBMCs. Receptors were obtained from a human donor with Susac syndrome. Each CDR3 is given with its conserved first and last residue.

j_call v_call cdr3_aa
TRBJ2-7 TRBV27 CASSLSGTEHYEQYF
TRBJ1-1 TRBV6-6 CASSFGPLQNTEAFF
TRBJ2-2 TRBV3-1 CASSQDQEAQNTGELFF
TRBJ2-7 TRBV6-5 CASSSGQGVAYEQYF
TRBJ1-2 TRBV3-1 CASSQDTTGYGYTF
TRBJ1-2 TRBV13 CASSLEGAYGYTF
TRBJ2-2 TRBV27 CASRTAVGELFF
TRBJ1-5 TRBV19 CASSPLRRGSGNQPQHF
TRBJ2-7 TRBV19 CASSNAGTGSYEQYF
TRBJ2-1 TRBV12-3/TRBV12-4 CASSSLAVSYNEQFF
TRBJ2-7 TRBV12-3/TRBV12-4 CASSLLGTFYEQYF
TRBJ2-2 TRBV19 CASSIVGFTGELFF
TRBJ2-7 TRBV20-1 CSAAGGADYEQYF
TRBJ2-3 TRBV11-2 CASSLGGGSDTQYF
TRBJ1-5 TRBV7-9 CASGSYSNQPQHF
TRBJ2-2 TRBV4-1 CASSPNMGVYVELFF
TRBJ1-1 TRBV12-5 CASGTYTGSGTEAFF
TRBJ2-7 TRBV11-2 CASSLGQGPYEQYF
TRBJ2-7 TRBV5-8 CASSLKDRSYEQYF
TRBJ2-7 TRBV5-1 CASSQSPSGGASYEQYF
TRBJ1-6 TRBV9 CASSPHRGRFSPLHF
TRBJ2-4 TRBV9 CASSAGGAFQNIQYF
TRBJ1-2 TRBV30 CAWSPPGGNNYGYTF
TRBJ1-4 TRBV2 CASSGGEDEKLFF
TRBJ2-7 TRBV5-1 CASSPGTSGSDEQYF
TRBJ2-1 TRBV7-9 CASTLGTDAGQFF
TRBJ1-1 TRBV4-2 CASSQDNLLSGHTEAFF
TRBJ2-7 TRBV12-3/TRBV12-4 CASSFGSASYEQYF
TRBJ2-7 TRBV20-1 CSAIDRLAVTYEQYF
TRBJ1-5 TRBV29-1 CSVGQEGNQPQHF
TRBJ2-7 TRBV2 CASSEVGNEQYF
TRBJ1-1 TRBV5-1 CASSPWTSTEAFF
TRBJ1-2 TRBV6-2/TRBV6-3 CASSPTSYGYTF
TRBJ2-7 TRBV27 CASSFDQGPYEQYF
TRBJ1-5 TRBV18 CASSETRGGTGVDGQPQHF
TRBJ2-3 TRBV20-1 CSARRAVTDTQYF
TRBJ2-5 TRBV28 CASSLGFRETQYF
TRBJ2-4 TRBV7-9 CASSLDSTQAKNIQYF
TRBJ2-1 TRBV7-9 CASSPYEYSNEQFF
TRBJ2-1 TRBV29-1 CSAPRGSSGNYNEQFF
TRBJ2-3 TRBV2 CASSQGHSTDTQYF